Listed below are T cell receptor beta chains from one sample, sequenced in a study of blood T cell repertoires in COVID-19. The method was immunoSEQ multiplex PCR; TCRdb's version includes in-frame clones alone and lacks a portion of them. Here the sample spans 90,000 to 120,000 clones, 84% being singletons. Source material: peripheral blood. Receptor source: a human donor in a cohort sampled during active COVID-19. The CDR3 runs from the conserved cysteine through the conserved F or W. The D gene is left open where the match is weak. Clone size is stated in some rows and not others, as once, few, many or a class when expanded.

CDR3nt	CDR3aa	abundance	v_gene	d_gene	j_gene
TGTGCCTGGGGAGCTCGGGAGGAGCAGTTCTTC	CAWGAREEQFF	.	TRBV30	.	TRBJ2-1
TGTGCCAGCTCACCAACAGGGACAGGGGATGAAGCTTTCTTT	CASSPTGTGDEAFF	.	TRBV18	TRBD1	TRBJ1-1
TGTGCCTGGAGTGTATTCGGCACGGGAGTTAATACAGATACGCAGTATTTT	CAWSVFGTGVNTDTQYF	.	TRBV30	.	TRBJ2-3
TGCAGTGCTAGTACCGGGACAGGGCTTTTAAATACGCAGTATTTT	CSASTGTGLLNTQYF	.	TRBV20-1	TRBD1	TRBJ2-3
TGTGCCAGCAGCCAAGAGGCAGGAAGGGGAACTGAAGCTTTCTTT	CASSQEAGRGTEAFF	.	TRBV4-2	.	TRBJ1-1
TGTGCCAGCAGCTTAGGGACAGGGGGGGGCATGGGGCCCACAGATACGCAGTATTTT	CASSLGTGGGMGPTDTQYF	.	TRBV7-7	TRBD1	TRBJ2-3
TGTGCCAGCTCACCAACTCTAGCGGGACAAGAGACCCAGTACTTC	CASSPTLAGQETQYF	.	TRBV18	TRBD2	TRBJ2-5
TGCGCCAGCAGCTCTGACAGGGGGTTTGGAAACACCATATATTTT	CASSSDRGFGNTIYF	.	TRBV4-1	TRBD1	TRBJ1-3
TGCGCCAGCAGCTTGGTAGGACAAAGTTCGTCTTTCTTT	CASSLVGQSSSFF	few	TRBV5-1	.	TRBJ1-1
TGCGCCAGCAGCCAAGCACTCTACAATGAGCAGTTCTTC	CASSQALYNEQFF	.	TRBV4-3	.	TRBJ2-1
TGTGCCAGCAGTCTCCAATTTCGGACATCCTACGAGCAGTACTTC	CASSLQFRTSYEQYF	.	TRBV27	.	TRBJ2-7
TGTGCCAGCAGCCAAGAGGCGGGGGCCCCGTGGGATGAGCAGTTCTTC	CASSQEAGAPWDEQFF	.	TRBV14	.	TRBJ2-1
TGTGCCAGCAGTTTAGGGCAGATAAGATATAGCAATCAGCCCCAGCATTTT	CASSLGQIRYSNQPQHF	.	TRBV28	.	TRBJ1-5
TGTGCCACCGGGACAGGGGATCGTGAAAAACTGTTTTTT	CATGTGDREKLFF	.	TRBV19	TRBD1	TRBJ1-4
TGTGCCAGCAGCCCTGGGACACTTGACAATGAGCAGTTCTTC	CASSPGTLDNEQFF	few	TRBV3-1/TRBV3-2	.	TRBJ2-1
TGTGCCAGCAGTTACCCAAAGAACGAACAGGGGAACACCGGGGAGCTGTTTTTT	CASSYPKNEQGNTGELFF	once	TRBV6-7	.	TRBJ2-2
TGTGCCAGCAGCCCCGGGACTAGCGGGTACACCGGGGAGCTGTTTTTT	CASSPGTSGYTGELFF	.	TRBV7-3	TRBD2	TRBJ2-2
TGTGCCAGCAGCCAAGAATTAGGACTAGCGGGCTCAGATACGCAGTATTTT	CASSQELGLAGSDTQYF	.	TRBV3-1/TRBV3-2	TRBD2	TRBJ2-3
TGCGCCAGCAGCCCACGGACAGGGGGGTACAATGAGCAGTTCTTC	CASSPRTGGYNEQFF	.	TRBV4-3	TRBD1	TRBJ2-1
TGTGCCAGCAGCTTAGTAACGGGAGAGCACAATGAGCAGTTCTTC	CASSLVTGEHNEQFF	.	TRBV7-2	.	TRBJ2-1
TGTGCCAGTGGGGGAATTCCGGGACAGGGTCTGTCCGGGGAGCTGTTTTTT	CASGGIPGQGLSGELFF	once	TRBV19	TRBD1	TRBJ2-2
TGTGCCAGCAGCGTACAGGACAGAAACTACGAGCAGTACTTC	CASSVQDRNYEQYF	.	TRBV9	.	TRBJ2-7
TGTGCCAGCAGCTTAAGCCCAAGGGGGTTATCTGGGGCCAACGTCCTGACTTTC	CASSLSPRGLSGANVLTF	.	TRBV7-3	.	TRBJ2-6
TGTGCCTGGAGTGAGATTGCGGGGTCCTACGAGCAGTACTTC	CAWSEIAGSYEQYF	.	TRBV30	.	TRBJ2-7
TGTGCCAGCCTACGGACAGGGAACACTGAAGCTTTCTTT	CASLRTGNTEAFF	.	TRBV28	TRBD1	TRBJ1-1
TGCGCCAGCAGCTTGGTATTTACAGGGGGTAATTCACCCCTCCACTTT	CASSLVFTGGNSPLHF	few	TRBV5-1	TRBD1	TRBJ1-6
TGTGCCAGCCCTCCCTGGACTAGCGGGCCAAGCACAGATACGCAGTATTTT	CASPPWTSGPSTDTQYF	.	TRBV28	TRBD2	TRBJ2-3
TGTGCCAGCAGCGTCCGGGATAGCAATCAGCCCCAGCATTTT	CASSVRDSNQPQHF	.	TRBV9	.	TRBJ1-5
TGTGCCAGCAGTCGGGGACAGGTTGGGGCTCGTGAAGCTTTCTTT	CASSRGQVGAREAFF	many	TRBV28	TRBD1	TRBJ1-1
TGTGCCAGCAGTGGACGGTGGGTAGGGGGCAATCAGCCCCAGCATTTT	CASSGRWVGGNQPQHF	.	TRBV6-1	.	TRBJ1-5
TGTGCCAGCCTGGTCGGGACAGGGTTCACAGATACGCAGTATTTT	CASLVGTGFTDTQYF	.	TRBV6-5	TRBD1	TRBJ2-3
TGTGCCAGCAGTCCAGGGGCAGATACGCAGTATTTT	CASSPGADTQYF	.	TRBV7-9	.	TRBJ2-3
TGTGCCAGCAGTTACTTAGGACAGGGAGGGCAGCCCCAGCATTTT	CASSYLGQGGQPQHF	.	TRBV6-6	TRBD1	TRBJ1-5
TGTGCCTGGAGTGGGGCCCCCGGTGGGGGCTACACCTTC	CAWSGAPGGGYTF	.	TRBV30	.	TRBJ1-2